This T cell receptor (beta chain) is from a study of T-cell reconstitution after alpha-beta-depleted transplantation in children. The V and J ends lost 8 bases and 1 base, in that order; junction bases with no gene match: 3. The V gene's germline CDR1 is KGHDR and CDR2 SFDVKD. This CDR3 comprises 14 residues. As concerns this clonotype: The antigen remains unidentified.

Findings and limits, study-wide: Surviving recipient T cells and thymic progenitors underlay high day-60 TCRbeta diversity in some patients.

Preparation of the TCRbeta library used unique molecular identifiers. MiXCR was run by TCRdb on the PCR reads, yielding one entry per CDR3 protein. In the table there are about 220,000 distinct CDR3 sequences, over 15% of which are singletons. Source: PBMCs, mostly from graft donor cells, taken 360 days after TCRalphabeta/CD19-depleted stem cell transplant. The chain joins TRBV24-1 to TRBJ2-1, with 8 bases fitting TRBD2. This sequence was found in a male patient between 2 and 15 years old who had a stem cell transplant for acute lymphoblastic leukemia, so the T cells may come from the graft donor. In DNA, the CDR3 is TGTGCCACCACCGGGACTAGATCCTACAATGAGCAGTTCTTC. Protein product: CATTGTRSYNEQFF.